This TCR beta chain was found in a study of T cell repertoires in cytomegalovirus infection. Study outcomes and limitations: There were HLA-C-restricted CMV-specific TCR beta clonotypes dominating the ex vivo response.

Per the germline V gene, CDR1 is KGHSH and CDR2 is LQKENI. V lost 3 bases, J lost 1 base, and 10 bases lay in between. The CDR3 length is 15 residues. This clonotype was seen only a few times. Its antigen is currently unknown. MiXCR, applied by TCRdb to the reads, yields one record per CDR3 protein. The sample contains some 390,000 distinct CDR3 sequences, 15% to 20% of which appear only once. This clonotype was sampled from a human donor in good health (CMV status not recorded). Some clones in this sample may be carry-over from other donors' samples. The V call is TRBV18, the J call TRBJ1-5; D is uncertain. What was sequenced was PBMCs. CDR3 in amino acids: CASSPSGASNQPQHF. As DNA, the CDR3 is TGTGCCAGCTCACCCTCAGGAGCCAGCAATCAGCCCCAGCATTTT.